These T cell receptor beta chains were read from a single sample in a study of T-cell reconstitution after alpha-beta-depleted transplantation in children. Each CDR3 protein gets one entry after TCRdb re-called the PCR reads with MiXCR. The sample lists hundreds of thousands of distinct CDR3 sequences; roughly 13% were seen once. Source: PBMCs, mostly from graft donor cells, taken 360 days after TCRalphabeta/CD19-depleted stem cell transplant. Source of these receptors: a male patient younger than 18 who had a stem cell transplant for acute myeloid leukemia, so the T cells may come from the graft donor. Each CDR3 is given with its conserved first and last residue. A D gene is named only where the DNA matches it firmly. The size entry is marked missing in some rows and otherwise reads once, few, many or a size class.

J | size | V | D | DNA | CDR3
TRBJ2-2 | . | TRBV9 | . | TGTGCCAGCAGCGTGAGTTTAACCGGGGAGCTGTTTTTT | CASSVSLTGELFF
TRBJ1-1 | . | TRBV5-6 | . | TGTGCCAGCAGCTTGGTTGTCACTTTAGGATCCATGAACACTGAAGCTTTCTTT | CASSLVVTLGSMNTEAFF
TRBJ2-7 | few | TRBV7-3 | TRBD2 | TGTGCCAGCGCCAGGACTAGCGGCCCCTACGAGCAGTACTTC | CASARTSGPYEQYF
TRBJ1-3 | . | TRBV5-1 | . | TGCGCCAGCACCTCCGGGACTTTCAGCTCTGGAAACACCATATATTTT | CASTSGTFSSGNTIYF
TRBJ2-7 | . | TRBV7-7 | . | TGTGCTAGCAGCAAGGACAGCTCCTACGAGCAGTACTTC | CASSKDSSYEQYF
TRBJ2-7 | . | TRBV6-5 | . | TGTGCCAGCAGTTACAGGAAGTCCTACGAGCAGTACTTC | CASSYRKSYEQYF
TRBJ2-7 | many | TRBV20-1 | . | TGCAGTGCCCGGGACCTTATCTACGAGCAGTACTTC | CSARDLIYEQYF
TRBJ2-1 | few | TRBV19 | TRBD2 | TGTGCCAGTAGTATAATGCGCGGGAGGAGGAATGAGCAGTTCTTC | CASSIMRGRRNEQFF
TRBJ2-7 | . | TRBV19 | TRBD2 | TGTGCCAGTTCCGTGACTAGCGCATCCTACGAGCAGTACTTC | CASSVTSASYEQYF
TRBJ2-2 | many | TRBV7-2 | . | TGTGCCAGCAGCTTCACCCTACGGGTGTACACCGGGGAGCTGTTTTTT | CASSFTLRVYTGELFF
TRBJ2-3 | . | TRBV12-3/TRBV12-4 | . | TGTGCCAGCATTACAGGGGGGGTTCTCGGAGATACGCAGTATTTT | CASITGGVLGDTQYF
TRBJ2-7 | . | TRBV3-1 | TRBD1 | TGTGCCAGCAGCCATCGGACAGGGGAGAACGAGCAGTACTTC | CASSHRTGENEQYF
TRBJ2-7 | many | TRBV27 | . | TGTGCCAGCAGTTTAATAGTTTCCCACGAGCAGTACTTC | CASSLIVSHEQYF
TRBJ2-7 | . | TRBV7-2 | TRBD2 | TGTGCCAGCAGCTCCTCCCTGACTAGCGGGCCAACCTACGAGCAGTACTTC | CASSSSLTSGPTYEQYF
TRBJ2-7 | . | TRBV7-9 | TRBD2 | TGTGCCACCCTATTGACTAGCGGGGCTTCCTACGAGCAGTACTTC | CATLLTSGASYEQYF
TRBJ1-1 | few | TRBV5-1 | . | TGCGCCAGCAGCAATTACGGACCCGGGCGGAGCACTGAAGCTTTCTTT | CASSNYGPGRSTEAFF
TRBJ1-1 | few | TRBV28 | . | TGTGCCAGCACCCCGTCTTCATCCCACACTGAAGCTTTCTTT | CASTPSSSHTEAFF
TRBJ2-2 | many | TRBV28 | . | TGTGCCAGCAGCACTTTAAAATTGAACACCGGGGAGCTGTTTTTT | CASSTLKLNTGELFF
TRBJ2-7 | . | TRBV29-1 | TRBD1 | TGCAGCGCCGGGACAGGTCGAACCTACGAGCAGTACTTC | CSAGTGRTYEQYF
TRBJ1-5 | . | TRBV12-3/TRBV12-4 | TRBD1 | TGTGCCAGCAGTTTGGGGACAGCTCTTGTGCCCCAGCATTTT | CASSLGTALVPQHF
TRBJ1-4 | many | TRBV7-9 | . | TGTGCCAGCAGCCAGTCGATGGATGAAAAACTGTTTTTT | CASSQSMDEKLFF
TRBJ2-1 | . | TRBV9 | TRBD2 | TGTGCCAGCAGCTTGGAGGCGGGAGGGAGTCACAATGAGCAGTTCTTC | CASSLEAGGSHNEQFF
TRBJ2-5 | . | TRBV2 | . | TGTGCCAGCTGGCGGTCCTCACCCGGACAAGAGACCCAGTACTTC | CASWRSSPGQETQYF
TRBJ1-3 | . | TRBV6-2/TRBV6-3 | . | TGTGCCAGCAGTTACTGGGGAGATCCTGGAAACACCATATATTTT | CASSYWGDPGNTIYF
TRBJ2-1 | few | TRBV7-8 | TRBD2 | TGTGCCAGCAGCATGGGACTAGCGGGAGGGCCTTACAATGAGCAGTTCTTC | CASSMGLAGGPYNEQFF
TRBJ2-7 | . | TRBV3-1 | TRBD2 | TGTGCCAGCACCCCTAGCGGGCCCTACGAGCAGTACTTC | CASTPSGPYEQYF
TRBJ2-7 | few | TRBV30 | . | TGTGCCTGCTCCTACGAGCAGTACTTC | CACSYEQYF
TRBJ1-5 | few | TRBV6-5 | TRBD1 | TGTGCCACAGGGGGGTTCGCATCGCCCCAGCATTTT | CATGGFASPQHF
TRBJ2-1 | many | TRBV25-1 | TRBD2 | TGTGCCAGCAGTGCCCTACTAGCGCCGTACCCTGAGCAGTTCTTC | CASSALLAPYPEQFF
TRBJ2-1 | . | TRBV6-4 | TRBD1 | TGTGCCAGCAGTGACTCCTCAGGGGGCGCATTTGAGCAGTTCTTC | CASSDSSGGAFEQFF
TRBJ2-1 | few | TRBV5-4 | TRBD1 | TGTGCCAGCAGCTCGAAACCGACAGGGGGGAATCTCTACAATGAGCAGTTCTTC | CASSSKPTGGNLYNEQFF
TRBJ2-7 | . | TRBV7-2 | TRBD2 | TGTGCCAGCAGCTCCCGACTAGCGGGACCCTACGGGCAGTACTTC | CASSSRLAGPYGQYF
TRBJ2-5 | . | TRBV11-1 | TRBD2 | TGTGCCAGCAGCTTAGGTCGTCTAGCGGGAGGGATACAAGAGACCCAGTACTTC | CASSLGRLAGGIQETQYF
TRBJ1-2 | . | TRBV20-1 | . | TGCAGTGCTCTACAGGGAGCTAACTATGGCTACACCTTC | CSALQGANYGYTF
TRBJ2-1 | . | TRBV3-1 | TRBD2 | TGTGCCAGCAGCCAGACTAGCGGACACTACAATGAGCAGTTCTTC | CASSQTSGHYNEQFF
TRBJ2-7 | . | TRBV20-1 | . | TGCCCGGGGCCCCACAGCTCCTACGAGCAGTACTTC | CPGPHSSYEQYF
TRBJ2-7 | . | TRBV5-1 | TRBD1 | TGCGCCAGCAGCTTGAAGGGACAGGTGGTCTCCTACGAGCAGTACTTC | CASSLKGQVVSYEQYF
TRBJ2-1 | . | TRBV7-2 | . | TGTGCCAGCAGCACGCCGAGAGATGAGCAGTTCTTC | CASSTPRDEQFF
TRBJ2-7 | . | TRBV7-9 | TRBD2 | TGTGCCAGCAGCTCCGGGACTAGCGGGACCTCCTACGAGCAGTACTTC | CASSSGTSGTSYEQYF
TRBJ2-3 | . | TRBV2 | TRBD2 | TGTGCCAGCAGGTTTGGTCTAGCGGGGGGGCCAGATACGCAGTATTTT | CASRFGLAGGPDTQYF
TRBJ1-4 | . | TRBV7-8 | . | TGTGCCAGCAGCCCGGTAGTTGCAACTAATGAAAAACTGTTTTTT | CASSPVVATNEKLFF
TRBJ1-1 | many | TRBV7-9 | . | TGTGCCAGCAGCTCGGGGGGGTCCGTTACTGAAGCTTTCTTT | CASSSGGSVTEAFF